This record looks at one T cell receptor beta chain sequence and its context. Germline CDR1 is SGDLS and CDR2 is YYNGEE. The CDR3 has 15 residues. V dropped 2 bases and J dropped 0; count of bases not matched to a gene: 4. Source study methods: Cell counts per sample came from amplifying reference gene primers. Assay used: immunoSEQ multiplex PCR; TCRdb lists only in-frame clones, some missing. V and J calls and clone size are those listed in that table; D and trimming were worked out from the DNA. The sample carries about 120,000 clones, roughly nine tenths recorded once. This sample was taken from a study of blood T cell repertoires in COVID-19. Across the whole study: PBMCs, B-cell-depleted T cells, or T cells were the source of the cDNA or gDNA that made up the material.

V is TRBV9 and J is TRBJ2-5, with 7 bases identical to TRBD1. This sequence was found in a man in his sixties or seventies who had recovered from COVID-19. Specimen: peripheral blood. The CDR3 DNA reads as TGTGCCAGCAGCGTTTCGACAGGGAACCAAGAGACCCAGTACTTC. This encodes CASSVSTGNQETQYF.